The rows below give T cell receptor beta chains drawn from one sample of a study of chemoradiotherapy in HPV16-positive cancers. Assay: immunoSEQ multiplex PCR; the TCRdb copy retains only in-frame clones and omits some. Of some 25,000 clones listed, roughly 94% are singletons. This material was collected from a patient who underwent chemoradiotherapy. These TCRs come from a human donor with HPV-associated anogenital cancer. The CDR3 runs from the conserved cysteine through the conserved F or W. The order of the fields is CDR3 length, clone size, V gene, CDR3 protein. Only some rows state a clone size, as once, few, many or a class for expanded clones.

length: 14; size: NA; V: TRBV5-5; CDR3: CASSLVRDYNEQFF
length: 16; size: NA; V: TRBV19; CDR3: CASSTADSRYSYEQYF
length: 16; size: NA; V: TRBV23-1; CDR3: CASSHTQGPDIYGYTF
length: 16; size: few; V: TRBV27; CDR3: CASSSRGAALDYGYTF
length: 12; size: NA; V: TRBV6-5; CDR3: CASRTGTDGYTF
length: 12; size: few; V: TRBV2; CDR3: CASKRVDTEAFF
length: 14; size: once; V: TRBV28; CDR3: CASSQTGVNTEAFF
length: 17; size: NA; V: TRBV4-3; CDR3: CASSQGEPPLRTGELFF
length: 15; size: NA; V: TRBV28; CDR3: CASSERQGPNQPQHF
length: 13; size: few; V: TRBV5-1; CDR3: CASSSPPMETQYF
length: 14; size: once; V: TRBV7-2; CDR3: CASSFRQGKDTQYF
length: 15; size: NA; V: TRBV19; CDR3: CASSIGNRDNQPQHF
length: 13; size: NA; V: TRBV19; CDR3: CASSPGWDQPQHF
length: 14; size: NA; V: TRBV5-1; CDR3: CASSSQGAETEAFF
length: 15; size: NA; V: TRBV7-2; CDR3: CASRRKGGANEKLFF
length: 15; size: NA; V: TRBV6-6; CDR3: CASSYFGNNVDEQYF
length: 17; size: NA; V: TRBV19; CDR3: CASSGGTSVATQETQYF
length: 18; size: NA; V: TRBV5-1; CDR3: CASSPEISLGGGGYEQYF
length: 17; size: NA; V: TRBV28; CDR3: CASSLLLGTGDYEKLFF
length: 14; size: NA; V: TRBV5-1; CDR3: CASSPSGNSYEQYF
length: 14; size: NA; V: TRBV28; CDR3: CASSGPSREQPQHF
length: 16; size: NA; V: TRBV4-1; CDR3: CASSQDGGGWNTEAFF
length: 12; size: NA; V: TRBV5-1; CDR3: CASSLGGNEQFF
length: 13; size: NA; V: TRBV2; CDR3: CASSLDGNYGYTF
length: 15; size: NA; V: TRBV7-2; CDR3: CASSLVGANTGELFF
length: 19; size: NA; V: TRBV28; CDR3: CASTPLGQGASYSNQPQHF
length: 14; size: NA; V: TRBV10-2; CDR3: CASSAGLSNYGYTF
length: 13; size: NA; V: TRBV30; CDR3: CAWQGGGNQPQHF
length: 14; size: NA; V: TRBV6-1; CDR3: CASSRDPGGETQYF
length: 15; size: once; V: TRBV5-1; CDR3: CASSPGDRILSEAFF
length: 14; size: NA; V: TRBV19; CDR3: CASSIEGKRDGYTF
length: 15; size: once; V: TRBV28; CDR3: CASSRGTEGNSPLHF
length: 14; size: NA; V: TRBV15; CDR3: CATSSRQGNTEAFF
length: 15; size: NA; V: TRBV6-1; CDR3: CASTGLAGGPDTQYF
length: 14; size: NA; V: TRBV6-1; CDR3: CASSEAGGSYEQYF
length: 14; size: NA; V: TRBV6-1; CDR3: CASSFIAGQETQYF
length: 13; size: NA; V: TRBV19; CDR3: CASSLEYTDTQYF
length: 14; size: NA; V: TRBV9; CDR3: CASSLGTGSYEQYF
length: 15; size: NA; V: TRBV19; CDR3: CASSTKTGSNYGYTF
length: 16; size: NA; V: TRBV15; CDR3: CATSRGQGGGSWPQHF
length: 22; size: NA; V: TRBV27; CDR3: CASSLRVPGQGERYRGNQPQHF